This note documents a single T cell receptor beta chain sequence. This entry comes from a study of blood T cell repertoires in COVID-19. Whole-study context: The United States, Italy and Spain supplied acute and convalescent COVID-19 samples. T cells, B-cell-depleted T cells, or PBMCs supplied cDNA or gDNA.

Per the original methods: It was from reference gene primer amplification that nucleated cell counts were estimated. TCRdb's table, derived via immunoSEQ multiplex PCR, lists solely in-frame clones and lacks some. V and J calls and clone size follow that table, whereas D and trimming were derived from the DNA. The data show about 170,000 clones, with under 80% seen just once and 3% held by the top ten. Germline CDR1 is KGHSH and CDR2 is LQKENI. This CDR3 region has 15 residues. The V and J ends lost 2 bases and 5 bases respectively, with 16 bases between them. The sequenced sample consisted of peripheral blood. The chain couples TRBV18 to TRBJ2-7; D may be TRBD1 (5 bases). The TCR originated in a woman aged 80 or over with acute or convalescent COVID-19. CDR3 loop: CASSPLYQGKNEQYF. The CDR3 region has the DNA TGTGCCAGCTCACCATTATACCAGGGTAAGAACGAGCAGTACTTC.